This T cell receptor (beta chain) was identified during a study of shared clonotypes between healthy human individuals. Study overall: Donors were a couple of women and a few men aged 18 to 49.

The protocol was immunoSEQ multiplex PCR, while the TCRdb copy is restricted to in-frame clones and leaves out a portion. The profile covers fewer than 500,000 clones, with 60% to 80% appearing a single time and around 13% taken by the ten largest. Germline CDR1 SEHNR, CDR2 FQNEAQ (reference sequence). The CDR3 contains 14 residues. V was trimmed by 0 bases and J by 4 bases, leaving 6 bases between them. The TCR comes from a woman aged 40 to 50 in good health. Some clones in this sample may be carry-over from other donors' samples. The sequenced sample was PBMCs. V usage is TRBV7-9 and J usage is TRBJ2-2; D is ambiguous. The CDR3 coding sequence is TGTGCCAGCAGCTTAGCGGACGGCACCGGGGAGCTGTTTTTT. Its translation is CASSLADGTGELFF.